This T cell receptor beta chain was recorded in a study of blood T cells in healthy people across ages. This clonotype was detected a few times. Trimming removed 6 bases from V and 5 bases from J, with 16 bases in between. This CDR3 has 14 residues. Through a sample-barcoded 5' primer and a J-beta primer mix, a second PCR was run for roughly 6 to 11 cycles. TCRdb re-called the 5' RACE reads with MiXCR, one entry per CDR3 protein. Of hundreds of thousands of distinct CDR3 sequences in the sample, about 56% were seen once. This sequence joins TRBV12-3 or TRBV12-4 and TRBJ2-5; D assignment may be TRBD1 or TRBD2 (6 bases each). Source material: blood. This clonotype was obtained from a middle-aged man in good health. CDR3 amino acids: CASRLGGLTETQYF. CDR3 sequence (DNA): TGTGCCAGCAGACTTGGGGGGCTAACGGAGACCCAGTACTTC.